These 25 T cell receptor beta chains originate from one sample sequenced in a study of blood T cell repertoires in COVID-19. Using immunoSEQ multiplex PCR, the repertoire was profiled, and TCRdb retains in-frame clones only, with some absent. Seen here are tens of thousands of clones, around 85% observed once, and the top ten hold around 15%. Sequenced: peripheral blood. The receptors stem from a human donor in a cohort sampled during active COVID-19.

This CDR3 reads CASPEGGLNTEAFF. For the CDR3, the DNA is TGTGCCAGCCCGGAGGGGGGGCTGAACACTGAAGCTTTCTTT. The chain combines TRBV21-1 with TRBJ1-1. TRBV21-1 is a pseudogene. The CDR3 sequence is 14 residues long.

The CDR3 region is CASSGPGQGEVGYTF. The CDR3 DNA follows: TGTGCCAGTAGTGGACCGGGACAGGGCGAGGTTGGCTACACCTTC. The chain employs TRBV19 and TRBJ1-2; 9 bases line up with TRBD1. V gave up 5 bases and J gave up 7 bases; unmatched junction bases: 11. The germline V gene encodes CDR1 LNHDA and CDR2 SQIVND (reference sequence). CDR3 length: 15 residues. The entire variable domain, with the rest obtained from reference TRBV19 and TRBJ1-2, is as follows: DGGITQSPKYLFRKEGQNVTLSCEQNLNHDAMYWYRQDPGQGLRLIYYSQIVNDFQKGDIAEGYSVSREKKESFPLTVTSAQKNPTAFYLCASSGPGQGEVGYTFGSGTRLTVV.

V is TRBV29-1 and J is TRBJ1-2; the D is unclear. Germline V lookup: CDR1 SQVTM, CDR2 ANQGSEA. V dropped 2 bases and J dropped 8 bases, with 6 bases sitting between them. The CDR3 runs 10 residues. The CDR3 DNA reads TGCAGCGTTGAACTGAGCGGCTACACCTTC. Protein sequence: CSVELSGYTF.

V gene TRBV14 combines with J gene TRBJ2-5; 8 bases align to TRBD2. The junction had 15 bases not matched to a gene; V was cut back by 4 bases and J by 5 bases. Per germline, CDR1 SGHDN and CDR2 FVKESK. The CDR3 is made up of 17 amino acids. The CDR3: CASSPIRRGDKVETQYF. CDR3 DNA: TGTGCCAGCAGCCCAATCAGGCGGGGGGACAAGGTGGAGACCCAGTACTTC.

This sequence joins TRBV7-2 and TRBJ2-7, with 7 bases identical to TRBD2. J lost 7 bases, V lost 4 bases, and 7 bases had no gene match. The germline CDR1 and CDR2 sequences are SGHTA and FQGNSA. This CDR3 is 13 amino acids long. CDR3 DNA sequence: TGTGCCAGCAGCTCGTCCGGTAGCGGGGAGCAGTACTTC. This translates into CASSSSGSGEQYF.

V is TRBV9 and J is TRBJ1-2; 7 bases are a match to TRBD1. The CDR3 sequence is 14 residues long. The junction had 7 bases not matched to a gene; V was cut back by 0 bases and J by 8 bases. Germline CDR1 SGDLS, CDR2 YYNGEE. The CDR3 protein is CASSVDQGGEGYTF. The CDR3 DNA reads TGTGCCAGCAGCGTAGATCAAGGGGGCGAAGGCTACACCTTC.

The chain combines TRBV5-1 with TRBJ1-1, with TRBD1 matching 9 bases. J was trimmed by 5 bases and V by 7 bases; bases with no gene match: 6. Looked up from germline, CDR1 is SGHRS and CDR2 is YFSETQ. This CDR3 is 13 amino acids long. This CDR3 reads CASGQTGGTEAFF. CDR3 sequence (DNA): TGCGCCAGCGGCCAGACAGGGGGAACTGAAGCTTTCTTT. Full variable domain (outside the CDR3, taken from reference TRBV5-1 and TRBJ1-1): KAGVTQTPRYLIKTRGQQVTLSCSPISGHRSVSWYQQTPGQGLQFLFEYFSETQRNKGNFPGRFSGRQFSNSRSEMNVSTLELGDSALYLCASGQTGGTEAFFGQGTRLTVV.

The chain links TRBV24-1 to TRBJ2-1; TRBD2 matches 14 bases. Unmatched junction bases numbered 4, after V lost 2 bases and J lost 8 bases. The length of the CDR3 is 16 residues. Germline CDR1 reads KGHDR; CDR2 reads SFDVKD. The CDR3 is CATSDSRLAGGDEQFF. The DNA of the CDR3 is TGTGCCACCAGTGATTCCAGACTAGCGGGAGGGGATGAGCAGTTCTTC.

The gene calls are TRBV28 and TRBJ2-7, with D perhaps TRBD1 (5 bases). Trimming removed 6 bases at V and 0 bases at J, with 9 bases between. The CDR3 length is 13 residues. Germline values: CDR1 MDHEN, CDR2 SYDVKM. The CDR3 loop is CASSRANSYEQYF. DNA of the CDR3: TGTGCCAGCAGCAGGGCCAACTCCTACGAGCAGTACTTC.

The rearrangement links TRBV7-9 to TRBJ1-5; 9 bases are shared with TRBD1. The CDR3 is 14 residues long. Germline CDR1 reads SEHNR; CDR2 reads FQNEAQ (reference sequence). The V gene end was trimmed by 5 bases and the J gene end by 4 bases; junction bases not matched to a gene: 3. The CDR3 bases are TGTGCCAGCAGCGTCGGGACAGGGAATCAGCCCCAGCATTTT. This sequence encodes CASSVGTGNQPQHF.

The chain carries TRBV5-1 and TRBJ2-7; 11 nucleotides match TRBD2. The germline V gene encodes CDR1 SGHRS and CDR2 YFSETQ. CDR3 length: 16 residues. V lost 0 bases, J lost 2 bases, and 4 bases stayed unmatched. The CDR3 spells CASSLGALAGAYEQYF. The CDR3 DNA sequence: TGCGCCAGCAGCTTGGGGGCACTAGCGGGGGCCTACGAGCAGTACTTC.

CDR3 region: CASSSDRVGSPLHF. CDR3 DNA: TGTGCCAGCAGCTCGGACAGGGTCGGGTCACCCCTCCACTTT. The chain couples TRBV7-9 to TRBJ1-6; 8 bases line up with TRBD1. After removal of 4 bases from V and 10 bases from J, the junction contained 6 bases not matched to a gene. The CDR3 has 14 residues. CDR1 and CDR2 from the germline V gene are SEHNR and FQNEAQ (reference sequence).

The chain is built from TRBV5-5 and TRBJ2-3, with D hard to call. Germline V gene lookup returns CDR1 SGHKS and CDR2 YYEKEE (reference sequence). Trimming pared 0 bases from V and 14 bases from J, leaving 13 bases between. CDR3 length: 12 residues. The CDR3 loop reads CASSLADFPRYF. The DNA for the CDR3 is TGTGCCAGCAGCTTGGCCGACTTCCCCCGGTATTTT.

The rearrangement links TRBV12-3 or TRBV12-4 to TRBJ1-3, with D unresolved. The V end lost 6 bases, the J end lost 0 bases, and 6 bases lay between the germline ends. The CDR3 runs to 13 residues. This chain's CDR3 is CASSHSSGNTIYF. The CDR3 DNA follows: TGTGCCAGCAGCCACAGCTCTGGAAACACCATATATTTT.

CDR3 region: CASSGTRADTQYF. CDR3 nucleotides: TGCGCCAGCAGCGGAACTAGGGCAGATACGCAGTATTTT. The V call is TRBV5-1, the J call TRBJ2-3, with a tentative D call TRBD2 (5 bases). Trimming shortened V by 4 bases and J by 4 bases, and 10 bases separated the two germline ends. This CDR3 is 13 amino acids long. Germline V gives CDR1 SGHRS, CDR2 YFSETQ.

The chain has TRBV9 and TRBJ2-6; TRBD1 aligns across 8 bases. Trimming cost V 4 bases and J 4 bases; bases outside gene matches: 7. The germline V gene has CDR1 SGDLS and CDR2 YYNGEE. This CDR3 region has 16 residues. CDR3: CASSPRTGFGANVLTF. CDR3 nucleotide sequence: TGTGCCAGCAGCCCTCGGACAGGGTTCGGGGCCAACGTCCTGACTTTC.

CDR3 nucleotide sequence: TGTGCCAGCAGCCCCTACGGCGGTGAGCAGTTCTTC. This encodes CASSPYGGEQFF. The rearrangement uses TRBV7-2 and TRBJ2-1; D gene ambiguous. The germline V gene encodes CDR1 SGHTA and CDR2 FQGNSA. The germline V and J ends were trimmed by 5 bases and 9 bases, with 11 bases remaining between them. The CDR3 has 12 residues. The whole variable domain, remainder taken from reference TRBV7-2 and TRBJ2-1, is GAGVSQSPSNKVTEKGKDVELRCDPISGHTALYWYRQSLGQGLEFLIYFQGNSAPDKSGLPSDRFSAERTGGSVSTLTIQRTQQEDSAVYLCASSPYGGEQFFGPGTRLTVL.

The gene calls are TRBV7-9 and TRBJ2-3; a weak D match, TRBD2 (5 bases). CDR1 and CDR2 (germline): SEHNR, FQNEAQ (reference sequence). V lost 3 bases and J lost 2, with 12 bases in between. This CDR3 region has 15 residues. The CDR3 region is CASSLASPNTDTQYF. The DNA for the CDR3 is TGTGCCAGCAGCTTGGCTAGCCCCAACACAGATACGCAGTATTTT.

The chain employs TRBV6-1 and TRBJ2-7, with D possibly matching TRBD1 (6 bases). This CDR3 has 11 residues. The germline V gene encodes CDR1 MNHNS and CDR2 SASEGT. V lost 2 bases to trimming and J lost 12 bases, with 11 bases between them. The CDR3 reads CASSERGSAYF. Here the CDR3 DNA reads TGTGCCAGCAGTGAAAGGGGGTCAGCGTACTTC.

The chain links TRBV28 to TRBJ1-1; 8 nucleotides align to TRBD1. The trim removed 10 bases at V and 4 bases at J, leaving 11 bases unmatched. Per the germline V gene, CDR1 is MDHEN and CDR2 is SYDVKM. There are 14 residues in the CDR3. The DNA of the CDR3 is TGTGCCACTCTGACAGGGGTTAAGATCACTGAAGCTTTCTTT. It translates to CATLTGVKITEAFF.

In its sample, this clone was seen once. The rearrangement joins TRBV12-1 to TRBJ1-5; the table gives TRBD1 as D, unverified against the DNA. TRBV12-1 is a known pseudogene. The CDR3 sequence is 15 residues long. CDR3 amino acids: CASSCDRGPYQPQHF. CDR3 nucleotide sequence: TGTGCCAGCAGCTGTGACAGGGGGCCTTATCAGCCCCAGCATTTT.

This chain joins TRBV2 and TRBJ1-1, with a tentative D call TRBD1 (5 bases). Germline V gene data show CDR1 as SNHLY and CDR2 as FYNNEI. The CDR3 loop spans 15 amino acids. Trimming left V 3 bases short and J 1 base short, with 12 bases between. The CDR3 region has the DNA TGTGCCAGCAGTGACTTAGGACACGCGAACACTGAAGCTTTCTTT. This encodes CASSDLGHANTEAFF.

The gene calls are TRBV7-9 and TRBJ2-7, with 8 bases lining up with TRBD1. The CDR3 is 15 residues long. CDR1 SEHNR and CDR2 FQNEAQ come from the germline V gene (reference sequence). J lost 2 bases, V lost 2 bases, and 5 bases had no gene match. Here the CDR3 DNA reads TGTGCCAGCAGCTTAACTCCGACAGGGGCCTACGAGCAGTACTTC. Its translation is CASSLTPTGAYEQYF.

The V call is TRBV5-4, the J call TRBJ1-2; D gene uncertain. The germline V gene encodes CDR1 SGHNT and CDR2 YYREEE (reference sequence). The CDR3 has 16 residues. V lost 0 bases, J lost 1 base, and 13 bases lay in between. Written as DNA, the CDR3 is TGTGCCAGCAGCTTGGACCCAGGCCCTGTTAACTATGGCTACACCTTC. Amino acid sequence: CASSLDPGPVNYGYTF.

The chain couples TRBV20-1 to TRBJ1-1; tentatively, D is TRBD1 (6 bases). Germline V gene sequence: CDR1 DFQATT, CDR2 SNEGSKA (reference sequence). The length of the CDR3 is 13 residues. Trimming cost V 3 bases and J 5 bases, with 13 bases left between them. The CDR3 DNA is TGCAGTGCTAGTCGGGACACGGCGACTGAAGCTTTCTTT. Translating gives CSASRDTATEAFF.